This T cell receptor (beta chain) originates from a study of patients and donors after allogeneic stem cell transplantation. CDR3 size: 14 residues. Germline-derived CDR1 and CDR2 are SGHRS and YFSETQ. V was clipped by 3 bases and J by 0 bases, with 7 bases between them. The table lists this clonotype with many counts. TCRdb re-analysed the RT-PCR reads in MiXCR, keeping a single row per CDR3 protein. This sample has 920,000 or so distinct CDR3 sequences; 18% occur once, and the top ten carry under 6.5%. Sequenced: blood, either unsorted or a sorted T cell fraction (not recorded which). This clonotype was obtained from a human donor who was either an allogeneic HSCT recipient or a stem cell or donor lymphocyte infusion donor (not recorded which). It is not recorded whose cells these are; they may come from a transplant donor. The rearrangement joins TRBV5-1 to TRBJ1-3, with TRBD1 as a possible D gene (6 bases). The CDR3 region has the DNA TGCGCCAGCAGCTCGGACAGCTCTGGAAACACCATATATTTT. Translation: CASSSDSSGNTIYF.